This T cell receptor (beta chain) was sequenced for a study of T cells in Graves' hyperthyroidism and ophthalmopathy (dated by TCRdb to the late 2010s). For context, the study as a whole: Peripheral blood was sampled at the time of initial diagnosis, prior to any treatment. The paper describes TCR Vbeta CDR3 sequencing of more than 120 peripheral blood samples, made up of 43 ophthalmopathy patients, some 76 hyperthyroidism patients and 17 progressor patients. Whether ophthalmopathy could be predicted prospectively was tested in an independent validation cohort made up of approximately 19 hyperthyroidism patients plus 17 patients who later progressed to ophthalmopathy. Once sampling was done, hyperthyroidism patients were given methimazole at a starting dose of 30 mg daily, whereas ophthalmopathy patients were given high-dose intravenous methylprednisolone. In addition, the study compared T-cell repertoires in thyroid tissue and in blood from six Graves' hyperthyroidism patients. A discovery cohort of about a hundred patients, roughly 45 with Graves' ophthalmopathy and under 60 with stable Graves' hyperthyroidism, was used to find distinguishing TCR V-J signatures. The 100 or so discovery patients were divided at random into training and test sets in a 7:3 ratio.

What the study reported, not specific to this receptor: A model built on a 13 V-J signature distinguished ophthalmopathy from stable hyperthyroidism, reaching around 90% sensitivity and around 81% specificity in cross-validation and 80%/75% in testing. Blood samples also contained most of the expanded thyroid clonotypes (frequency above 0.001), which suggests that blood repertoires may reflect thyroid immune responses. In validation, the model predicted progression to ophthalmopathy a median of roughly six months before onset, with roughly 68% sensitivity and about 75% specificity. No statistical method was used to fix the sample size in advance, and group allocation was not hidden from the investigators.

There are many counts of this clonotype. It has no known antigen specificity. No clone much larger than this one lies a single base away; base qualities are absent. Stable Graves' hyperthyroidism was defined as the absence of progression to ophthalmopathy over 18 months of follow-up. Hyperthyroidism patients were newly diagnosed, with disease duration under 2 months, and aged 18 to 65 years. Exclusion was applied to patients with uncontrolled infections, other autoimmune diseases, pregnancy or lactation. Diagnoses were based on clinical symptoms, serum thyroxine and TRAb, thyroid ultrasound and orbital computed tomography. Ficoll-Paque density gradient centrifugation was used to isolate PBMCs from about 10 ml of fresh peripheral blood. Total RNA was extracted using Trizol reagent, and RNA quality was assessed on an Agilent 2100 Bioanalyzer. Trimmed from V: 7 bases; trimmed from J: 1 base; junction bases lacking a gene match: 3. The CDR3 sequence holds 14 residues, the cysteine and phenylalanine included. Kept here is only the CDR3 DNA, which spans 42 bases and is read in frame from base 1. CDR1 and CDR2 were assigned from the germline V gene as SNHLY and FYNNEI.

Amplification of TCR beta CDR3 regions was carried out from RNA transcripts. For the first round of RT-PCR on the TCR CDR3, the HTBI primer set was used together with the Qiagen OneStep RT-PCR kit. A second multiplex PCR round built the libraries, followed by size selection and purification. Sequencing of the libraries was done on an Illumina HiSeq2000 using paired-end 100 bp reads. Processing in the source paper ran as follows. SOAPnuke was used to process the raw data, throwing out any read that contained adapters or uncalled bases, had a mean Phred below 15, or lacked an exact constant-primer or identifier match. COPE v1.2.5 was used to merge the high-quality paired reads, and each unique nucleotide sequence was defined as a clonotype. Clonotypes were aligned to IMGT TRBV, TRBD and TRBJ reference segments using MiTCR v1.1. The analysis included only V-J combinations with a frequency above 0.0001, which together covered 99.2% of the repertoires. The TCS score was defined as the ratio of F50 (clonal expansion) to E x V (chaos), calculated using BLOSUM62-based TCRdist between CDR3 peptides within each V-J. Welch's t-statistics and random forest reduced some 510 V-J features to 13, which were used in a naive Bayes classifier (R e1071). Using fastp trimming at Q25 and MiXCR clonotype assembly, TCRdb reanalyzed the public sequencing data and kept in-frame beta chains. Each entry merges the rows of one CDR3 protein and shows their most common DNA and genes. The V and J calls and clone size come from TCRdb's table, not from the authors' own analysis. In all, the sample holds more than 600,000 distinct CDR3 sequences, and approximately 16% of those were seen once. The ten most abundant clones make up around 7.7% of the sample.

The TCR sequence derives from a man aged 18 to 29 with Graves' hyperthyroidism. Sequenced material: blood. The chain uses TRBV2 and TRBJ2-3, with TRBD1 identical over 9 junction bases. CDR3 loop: CASMRTGGTDTQYF. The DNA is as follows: TGTGCCAGCATGAGGACAGGGGGCACAGATACGCAGTATTTT.